Listed below are T cell receptor beta chains from one sample, sequenced in a study of cytomegalovirus exposure and HLA in healthy donors. Generated by immunoSEQ multiplex PCR, the TCRdb table keeps only in-frame clones and is missing some. Of 95,000 to 100,000 clones in the sample, 85% to 90% were seen once. Sequencing was carried out using PBMCs. Receptors originate from a man between 25 and 39 years old in good health and CMV-seronegative. The CDR3 runs from the conserved cysteine through the conserved F or W. D genes are given only for firm matches. Clone size appears in some rows only: once, few, many, or a class for an expanded clone.

V gene	J gene	D gene	clone size	CDR3 protein	CDR3 DNA
TRBV13	TRBJ1-1	NA	NA	CASSSQGSLTEAFF	TGTGCCAGCAGCTCGCAGGGATCTTTGACTGAAGCTTTCTTT
TRBV21-1	TRBJ1-1	NA	NA	CASSKWRGVAEAFF	TGTGCCAGCAGCAAATGGCGGGGCGTCGCTGAAGCTTTCTTT
TRBV28	TRBJ2-4	TRBD2	NA	CASSLMFLAGGHGKNIQYF	TGTGCCAGCAGTTTAATGTTTCTAGCGGGGGGGCACGGCAAAAACATTCAGTACTTC
TRBV7-3	TRBJ2-7	TRBD2	NA	CASSLTSGRIHEQYF	TGTGCCAGCAGCTTAACGAGCGGGAGGATCCACGAGCAGTACTTC
TRBV6-1	TRBJ2-7	NA	NA	CASSEGVASSSYEQYF	TGTGCCAGCAGTGAAGGCGTAGCGTCTAGCTCCTACGAGCAGTACTTC
TRBV28	TRBJ1-4	NA	NA	CASSSLARSEEKLFF	TGTGCCAGCAGTTCTTTAGCGCGGTCGGAAGAAAAACTGTTTTTT
TRBV4-1	TRBJ1-4	NA	NA	CASSQDGMINEKLFF	TGCGCCAGCAGCCAAGATGGCATGATTAATGAAAAACTGTTTTTT
TRBV30	TRBJ1-1	NA	NA	CAWSEDSRNTEAFF	TGTGCCTGGAGTGAAGACAGCCGAAACACTGAAGCTTTCTTT
TRBV5-4	TRBJ2-2	TRBD2	NA	CASSRSLAGGSTGELFF	TGTGCCAGCAGCCGGAGTCTAGCGGGAGGCAGCACCGGGGAGCTGTTTTTT
TRBV5-8	TRBJ2-3	TRBD2	NA	CASTPISGDTQYF	TGTGCCAGCACCCCTATTAGCGGGGATACGCAGTATTTT
TRBV7-2	TRBJ2-2	NA	once	CASRRSELLTGELFF	TGTGCCAGCAGGAGGTCTGAACTTCTTACCGGGGAGCTGTTTTTT
TRBV5-4	TRBJ2-2	TRBD1	NA	CASSLGTGTNTGELFF	TGTGCCAGCAGCCTGGGGACAGGGACGAACACCGGGGAGCTGTTTTTT
TRBV6-1	TRBJ1-4	NA	NA	CASSGKWAATNEKLFF	TGTGCCAGCAGTGGAAAGTGGGCTGCAACTAATGAAAAACTGTTTTTT
TRBV18	TRBJ1-5	TRBD1	NA	CASSQRQGAGQPQHF	TGTGCCAGCTCACAACGACAGGGGGCCGGCCAGCCCCAGCATTTT
TRBV4-1	TRBJ2-7	NA	few	CASSPRLGGGVNDEQYF	TGCGCCAGCAGCCCTCGTCTTGGAGGCGGGGTGAACGACGAGCAGTACTTC
TRBV10-3	TRBJ2-5	TRBD2	NA	CASRGWTSGQETQYF	TGTGCCTCACGCGGGTGGACTAGCGGCCAAGAGACCCAGTACTTC
TRBV4-3	TRBJ1-1	NA	NA	CASSHLQGSAEAFF	TGCGCCAGCAGCCACCTTCAGGGATCGGCTGAAGCTTTCTTT
TRBV14	TRBJ2-5	TRBD2	NA	CASSPRLAGVWRETQYF	TGTGCCAGCAGCCCTAGACTAGCGGGAGTTTGGAGGGAGACCCAGTACTTC
TRBV27	TRBJ2-5	NA	NA	CASSPSVVSGQYF	TGTGCCAGCAGTCCGTCAGTGGTCAGCGGCCAGTACTTC
TRBV6-4	TRBJ2-3	NA	once	CASSNTGGTDTQYF	TGTGCCAGCAGTAACACGGGGGGCACAGATACGCAGTATTTT
TRBV14	TRBJ1-1	NA	NA	CASSQVQNTEAFF	TGTGCCAGCAGCCAAGTACAGAACACTGAAGCTTTCTTT
TRBV28	TRBJ1-5	NA	NA	CASRYRGIGSNQPQHF	TGTGCCAGCAGGTATCGGGGGATAGGAAGCAATCAGCCCCAGCATTTT
TRBV11-1	TRBJ2-1	NA	NA	CASSLGRDEQFF	TGTGCCAGCAGCTTAGGGCGGGATGAGCAGTTCTTC
TRBV30	TRBJ1-1	NA	NA	CAWKGVGHSNTEAFF	TGTGCCTGGAAGGGGGTCGGACATTCTAACACTGAAGCTTTCTTT
TRBV29-1	TRBJ1-2	TRBD1	NA	CSAVAGTGLYGYTF	TGCAGCGCCGTGGCCGGGACAGGGCTCTATGGCTACACCTTC
TRBV6-1	TRBJ2-5	TRBD2	NA	CASSEVLAGVSGETQYF	TGTGCCAGCAGTGAAGTACTAGCGGGAGTGAGCGGGGAGACCCAGTACTTC
TRBV2	TRBJ2-3	NA	NA	CASTRSRAPHTDTQYF	TGTGCCAGCACAAGGTCGAGGGCCCCTCACACAGATACGCAGTATTTT
TRBV5-5	TRBJ1-2	NA	NA	CASSLTKAGYGYTF	TGTGCCAGCAGCTTGACCAAAGCGGGCTATGGCTACACCTTC
TRBV11-3	TRBJ2-3	NA	NA	CASSPPWPFADTQYF	TGTGCCAGCAGCCCTCCTTGGCCTTTCGCAGATACGCAGTATTTT
TRBV6-5	TRBJ2-3	NA	NA	CASSYEKGRDTQYF	TGTGCCAGCAGTTATGAGAAAGGGAGGGATACGCAGTATTTT
TRBV4-1	TRBJ1-1	NA	NA	CASSQGGGFGVVEAFF	TGCGCCAGCAGCCAAGGAGGAGGGTTCGGAGTGGTTGAAGCTTTCTTT